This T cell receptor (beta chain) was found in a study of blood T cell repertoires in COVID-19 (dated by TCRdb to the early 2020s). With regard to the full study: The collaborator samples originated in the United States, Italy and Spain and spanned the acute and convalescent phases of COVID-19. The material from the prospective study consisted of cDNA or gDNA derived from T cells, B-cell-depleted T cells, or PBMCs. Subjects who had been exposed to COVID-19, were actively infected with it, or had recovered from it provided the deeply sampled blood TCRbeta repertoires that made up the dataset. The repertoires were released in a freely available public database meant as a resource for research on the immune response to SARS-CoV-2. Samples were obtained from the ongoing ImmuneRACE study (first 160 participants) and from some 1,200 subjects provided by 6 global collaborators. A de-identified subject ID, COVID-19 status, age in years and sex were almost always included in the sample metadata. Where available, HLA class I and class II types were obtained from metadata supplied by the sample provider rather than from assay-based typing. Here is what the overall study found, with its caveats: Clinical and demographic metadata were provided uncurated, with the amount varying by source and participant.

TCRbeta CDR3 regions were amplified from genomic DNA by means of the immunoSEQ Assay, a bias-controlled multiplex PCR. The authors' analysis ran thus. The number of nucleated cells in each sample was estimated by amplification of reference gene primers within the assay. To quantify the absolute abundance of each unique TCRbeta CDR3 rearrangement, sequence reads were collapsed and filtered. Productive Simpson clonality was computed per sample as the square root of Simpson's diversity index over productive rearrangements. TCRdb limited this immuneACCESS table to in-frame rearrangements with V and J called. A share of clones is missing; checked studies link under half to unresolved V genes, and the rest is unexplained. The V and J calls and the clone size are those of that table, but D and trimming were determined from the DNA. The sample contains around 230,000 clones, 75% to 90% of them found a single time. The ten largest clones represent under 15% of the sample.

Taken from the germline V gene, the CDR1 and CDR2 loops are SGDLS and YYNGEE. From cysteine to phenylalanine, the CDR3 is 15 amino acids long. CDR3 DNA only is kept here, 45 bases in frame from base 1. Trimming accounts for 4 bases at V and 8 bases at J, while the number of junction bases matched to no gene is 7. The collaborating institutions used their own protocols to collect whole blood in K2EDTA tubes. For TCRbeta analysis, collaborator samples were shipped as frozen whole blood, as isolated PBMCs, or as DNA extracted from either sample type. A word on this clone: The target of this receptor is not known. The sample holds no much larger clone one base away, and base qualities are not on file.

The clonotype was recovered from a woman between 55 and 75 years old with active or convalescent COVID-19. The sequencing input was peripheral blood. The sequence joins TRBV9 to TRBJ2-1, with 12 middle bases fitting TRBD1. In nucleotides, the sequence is TGTGCCAGCAGCCCAACGGGACAGGGGGCCTATGAGCAGTTCTTC. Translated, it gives CASSPTGQGAYEQFF.